This T cell receptor beta chain was identified in a study of identical twins. Notes on the study in general: The models systematically underestimated how much out-of-frame TCR alpha was shared in monozygotic twins. Interpretation of the results relied on cross-sectional statistical analysis and not on following the same donors.

TCRdb recomputed calls from the 5' RACE reads with MiXCR, one row per CDR3 protein. The top ten clones hold around 8.6% of a sample with more than 350,000 distinct CDR3 sequences, around 9.7% of them seen once. To note about this clonotype: Its antigen is as yet unknown.

CDR1 DFQATT and CDR2 SNEGSKA come from the germline V gene (reference sequence). The CDR3 is 16 amino acids. V dropped 1 base and J dropped 2 bases, with 16 bases sitting between them. The source of this sequence is a woman aged 50 to 65 in good health. The sample taken for sequencing was naive T cells sorted from blood. The rearrangement joins TRBV20-1 to TRBJ2-3, with D tentatively TRBD1 or TRBD2 (6 bases each). The CDR3 coding sequence is TGCAGTGCTAGAGGAGGGGGGCTAGCAGCCACAGATACGCAGTATTTT. Translating it yields CSARGGGLAATDTQYF.